Included here is one T cell receptor (beta chain) sequence, with context. Its antigen remains unknown. The record originates from a study of cytomegalovirus exposure and HLA in healthy donors. Overall study results and limits: Most TCR sequences were rare, but some public TCRs occurred in many donors. The investigators catalogued some 160 TCR beta chains as cytomegalovirus-associated. Reports showed the classifier diagnosing cytomegalovirus status with high specificity and sensitivity. Subsequent analysis showed first-cohort TCR clusters tending to co-occur in more than 90 validation repertoires.

This CDR3 has 12 residues. V was trimmed by 4 bases and J by 6 bases, leaving 7 bases between them. The germline V gene has CDR1 SGHKS and CDR2 YYEKEE (reference sequence). The data were produced by immunoSEQ multiplex PCR, yet TCRdb's version contains in-frame clones alone and is incomplete. The table shows around 150,000 clones, with over 85% occurring only once. This chain links TRBV5-5 with TRBJ2-2, with a tentative D call TRBD2 (6 bases). This receptor was taken from a woman younger than 30 in good health and CMV-seropositive. The sequencing input was PBMCs. CDR3 nucleotides: TGTGCCAGCAGCCCGGGGGCCGGGGAGCTGTTTTTT. Encoded protein: CASSPGAGELFF. The full variable domain, its missing parts supplied by reference TRBV5-5 and TRBJ2-2, is DAGVTQSPTHLIKTRGQQVTLRCSPISGHKSVSWYQQVLGQGPQFIFQYYEKEERGRGNFPDRFSARQFPNYSSELNVNALLLGDSALYLCASSPGAGELFFGEGSRLTVL.